These 12 T cell receptor beta chains originate from one sample sequenced in a study of control samples from healthy donors and cancer patients. The protocol was immunoSEQ multiplex PCR, while the TCRdb copy is restricted to in-frame clones and leaves out a portion. This sample has some 200,000 clones, with about 95% found just once. The sample taken for sequencing was blood. These receptors all come from a man aged 45-65 years in good health.

This sequence joins TRBV4-2 and TRBJ2-1; 8 nucleotides agree with TRBD2. V lost 2 bases and J lost 9; bases outside the gene matches: 12. The CDR3 loop spans 16 amino acids. Germline V gene data show CDR1 as LGHNA and CDR2 as YNFKEQ. DNA for the CDR3: TGTGCCAGCAGCCAAACGGGGGGGGGCGATGGTATTGAGCAGTTCTTC. Translated, it gives CASSQTGGGDGIEQFF.

This clone appeared a single time. The J gene is TRBJ2-5, the V gene TRBV11-2; no definite D call. Germline lookup yields CDR1 SGHAT and CDR2 FQNNGV. The ends were cut back, 1 base at V and 4 bases at J, with 13 bases in the middle. The CDR3 totals 15 residues. CDR3 loop: CASSLGGNRGETQYF. CDR3 sequence (DNA): TGTGCCAGCAGCTTAGGTGGGAATAGAGGAGAGACCCAGTACTTC.

The J gene is TRBJ1-2, the V gene TRBV11-2; possible D gene TRBD1, 5 bases. V dropped 2 bases and J dropped 4 bases, with 14 bases sitting between them. The CDR3 spans 15 residues. Germline-derived CDR1 and CDR2 are SGHAT and FQNNGV. The CDR3 reads CASSLTGGWSYGYTF. As DNA, the CDR3 is TGTGCCAGCAGCTTAACTGGGGGTTGGAGCTATGGCTACACCTTC.

V is TRBV27 and J is TRBJ1-5; D unresolved. V dropped 1 base and J dropped 4 bases, with 8 bases sitting between them. CDR1 is MNHEY and CDR2 is SMNVEV in the germline V gene (reference sequence). The CDR3 is 14 amino acids. In nucleotides, the CDR3 is TGTGCCAGCAGTTTATTCAGGATGAATCAGCCCCAGCATTTT. Residues: CASSLFRMNQPQHF.

As regards this clone: This specimen includes other DNA sequences encoding the same CDR3. This chain connects TRBV7-8 to TRBJ1-3; D possibly corresponds to TRBD1 (5 bases). Germline CDR1 and CDR2: SGHVS and FQNEAQ. V lost 5 bases and J 2 bases, leaving 16 bases between the germline ends. The CDR3 sequence is 16 residues long. In DNA, the CDR3 is TGTGCCAGCAGCCGCGGGACCCCTCTCCCTGGAAACACCATATATTTT. Translating it yields CASSRGTPLPGNTIYF.

The V gene is TRBV5-1, the J gene TRBJ2-1; 7 bases are shared with TRBD2. This CDR3 is 14 amino acids long. Germline lookup yields CDR1 SGHRS and CDR2 YFSETQ. J was trimmed by 4 bases and V by 0 bases; bases with no gene match: 1. The CDR3 loop reads CASSLVRGYNEQFF. The CDR3 DNA follows: TGCGCCAGCAGCTTGGTGCGGGGGTACAATGAGCAGTTCTTC.

The chain uses TRBV7-3 and TRBJ2-7; possibly TRBD2 for D (7 bases). CDR3 length: 15 amino acids. The V end was cut by 5 bases, the J end by 0 bases, with 14 bases between. The germline gives CDR1 SGHTA, CDR2 FQGTGA. The CDR3 bases are TGTGCCAGCAGCCCCCGGGGGGCCAGCTCCTACGAGCAGTACTTC. Amino acid sequence: CASSPRGASSYEQYF.

The rearrangement uses TRBV18 and TRBJ1-2; a weak D match, TRBD1 (5 bases). Trimming left V 3 bases short and J 3 bases short, with 11 bases between. Per germline, CDR1 KGHSH and CDR2 LQKENI. This CDR3 has 14 amino acids. The DNA of the CDR3 is TGTGCCAGCTCACCTACTGACAGTTACTATGGCTACACCTTC. This gives the protein CASSPTDSYYGYTF.

V gene TRBV5-1 combines with J gene TRBJ1-1, with 7 bases that match TRBD1. After removal of 4 bases from V and 0 bases from J, the junction contained 3 bases not matched to a gene. CDR3 length: 14 amino acids. Germline V gives CDR1 SGHRS, CDR2 YFSETQ. The CDR3 DNA sequence: TGCGCCAGCAGCAAGGACAGGATGAACACTGAAGCTTTCTTT. Translation: CASSKDRMNTEAFF.

The rearrangement joins TRBV2 to TRBJ2-2, with 7 bases matching TRBD1. The V segment lost 6 bases and the J segment 0 bases; nucleotides outside the gene matches: 16. CDR1 SNHLY and CDR2 FYNNEI come from the germline V gene. This CDR3 has 19 residues. The chain's CDR3 is CASSLGTVGLVANTGELFF. The CDR3 DNA reads TGTGCCAGCAGCCTAGGGACAGTTGGATTAGTCGCGAACACCGGGGAGCTGTTTTTT.

The V call is TRBV12-2, the J call TRBJ1-2. TRBV12-2 is shown as a pseudogene. This CDR3 has 16 amino acids. In nucleotides, the CDR3 is TGTGCAAGTCGCTTAGGGCCCCCGGGGGGGAACGATGGCTACACCTTC. This translates into CASRLGPPGGNDGYTF.

The chain employs TRBV19 and TRBJ2-1; no reliable D call. Trimming removed 4 bases at V and 8 bases at J, with 6 bases between. Germline V CDR1 and CDR2: LNHDA, SQIVND (reference sequence). The CDR3 totals 11 residues. The CDR3 loop reads CASSTPYEQFF. CDR3 in DNA: TGTGCCAGTAGTACCCCTTATGAGCAGTTCTTC.